This TCR beta chain derives from a study of blood T cell repertoires in COVID-19. Original data processing: From reference gene primer amplification, estimates of nucleated cell counts were derived. Repertoires were generated with immunoSEQ multiplex PCR, while TCRdb's copy carries only in-frame clones and drops some. The DNA was the basis for D and trimming; V, J and clone size are from that table. The sample carries about 260,000 clones, 84% recorded once. V lost 1 base and J lost 5, with 9 bases in between. Germline V gene data show CDR1 as SGHNT and CDR2 as YYREEE (reference sequence). The CDR3 loop spans 14 amino acids.

Source material: peripheral blood. This clonotype was sampled from a woman aged 40 to 50 who had recovered from COVID-19. The gene calls are TRBV5-4 and TRBJ1-4; D possibly corresponds to TRBD1 (6 bases). CDR3 region: CASSLTGRNEKLFF. DNA of the CDR3: TGTGCCAGCAGCTTGACAGGGCGGAATGAAAAACTGTTTTTT.